This TCR beta chain stems from a study of blood T cells in healthy people across ages. Whole-study findings and limits: Greater diversity and more naive CD4+ cells were seen in long-lived donors than in aged donors.

This clonotype was observed a few times. The antigen is undetermined. Then a second PCR, running about 7 to 11 cycles, was carried out with a sample-barcoded 5' primer and a J-beta primer mix. TCRdb called the 5' RACE reads again in MiXCR, with one record for every CDR3 protein. The sample records around 990,000 distinct CDR3 sequences, 25% being singletons. The ends were cut back, 6 bases at V and 5 bases at J, with 19 bases in the middle. This CDR3 has 15 amino acids. The germline gives CDR1 KGHSH, CDR2 LQKENI. These data are also associated with another study on T cells of mothers and their children. This second study says: Samples were obtained from a few healthy Caucasian mothers and their six children. According to the study, all extracted RNA entered cDNA synthesis at 1.5 ug per 15 ul.

The sequence derives from a girl aged 2 to 10 in good health. Sequencing input: blood. V usage is TRBV18 and J usage is TRBJ2-5; D is tentatively TRBD1 or TRBD2 (5 bases each). The CDR3 nucleotides read TGTGCCAGCTCTCGGGGCAAGGGCGGCGATGAGACCCAGTACTTC. It yields the protein CASSRGKGGDETQYF.